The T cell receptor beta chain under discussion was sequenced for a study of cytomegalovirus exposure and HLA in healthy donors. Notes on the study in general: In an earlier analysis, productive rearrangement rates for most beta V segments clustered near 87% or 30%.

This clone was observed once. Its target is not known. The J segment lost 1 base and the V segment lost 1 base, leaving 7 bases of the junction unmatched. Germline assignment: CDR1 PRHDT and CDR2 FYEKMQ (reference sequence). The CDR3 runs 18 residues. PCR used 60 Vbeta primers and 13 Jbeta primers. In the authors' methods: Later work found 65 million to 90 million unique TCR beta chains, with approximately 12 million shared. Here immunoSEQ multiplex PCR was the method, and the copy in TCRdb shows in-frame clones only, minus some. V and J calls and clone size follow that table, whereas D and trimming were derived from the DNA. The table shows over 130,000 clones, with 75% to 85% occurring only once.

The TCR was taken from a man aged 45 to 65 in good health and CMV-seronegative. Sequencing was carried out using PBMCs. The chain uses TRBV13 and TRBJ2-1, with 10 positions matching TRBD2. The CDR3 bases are TGTGCCAGCAGCTTAGCCCAGCGGGGGGGCCTTTCCTACAATGAGCAGTTCTTC. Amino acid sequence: CASSLAQRGGLSYNEQFF.